The source of this T cell receptor beta chain is a study of blood T cell repertoires in COVID-19. Across the study: T cells, B-cell-depleted T cells, or PBMCs supplied cDNA or gDNA.

Germline trimming cut 2 bases from V and 2 bases from J; bases unmatched to any gene: 1. This CDR3 is 15 amino acids long. From germline, CDR1 is SGDLS and CDR2 YYNGEE. Profiled with immunoSEQ multiplex PCR; TCRdb holds only in-frame clones, not every one. The sample holds some 180,000 clones; 84% are singletons and the top ten take about 12%. Input material: peripheral blood. The genes are TRBV9 and TRBJ2-7; TRBD2 aligns across 13 bases. The receptor comes from a human donor in a cohort sampled during active COVID-19. The CDR3 DNA follows: TGTGCCAGCAGCGTCACTAGCGGGAGGGCCTACGAGCAGTACTTC. It specifies CASSVTSGRAYEQYF.